This TCR beta chain was recovered during a study of T cells expressing NK-cell markers. Overall study context: HCMV seropositivity characterized most of the eight sequenced donors, and seronegativity one.

Study-wide points: Also leading the CD3+CD56-NKG2C+ fraction in a few donors were these clonotypes. Unclear, still, was the HCMV specificity of the expanded NKG2C+ T cell clones.

5'RACE template switching built TCR beta cDNA with unique molecular identifiers. TCRdb re-called the 5' RACE reads, yielding one record per CDR3 amino acid sequence without DNA. The sample table includes more than 400,000 distinct CDR3 sequences. For this clonotype: Its antigen remains unknown.

This CDR3 has 15 residues. The gene calls are TRBV12-3 or TRBV12-4 and TRBJ2-1; TCRdb's D gene call, TRBD2, goes unchecked for lack of DNA. The receptor's source is a woman aged 18-70 years in good health. Sequencing used blood T cells: a sorted CD56 or NKG2C T cell subset, CD4+ or CD8+ T cells, or bulk PBMC T cells (not recorded which). The CDR3 spells CASKNSGGTYNEQFF.